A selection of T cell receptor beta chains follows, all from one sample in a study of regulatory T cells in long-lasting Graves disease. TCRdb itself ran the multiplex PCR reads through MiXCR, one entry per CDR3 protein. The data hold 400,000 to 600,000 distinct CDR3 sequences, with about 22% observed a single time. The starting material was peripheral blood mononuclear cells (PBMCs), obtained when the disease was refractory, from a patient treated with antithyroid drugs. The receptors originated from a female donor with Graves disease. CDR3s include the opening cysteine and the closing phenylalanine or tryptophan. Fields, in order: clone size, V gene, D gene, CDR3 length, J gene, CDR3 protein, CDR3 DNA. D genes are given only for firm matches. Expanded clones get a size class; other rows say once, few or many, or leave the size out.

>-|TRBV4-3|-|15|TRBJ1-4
CASSQGDATNEKLFF
TGCGCCAGCAGCCAAGGGGACGCCACGAATGAAAAACTGTTTTTT
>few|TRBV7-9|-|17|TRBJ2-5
CASSPPGHSSTQETQYF
TGTGCCAGCAGCCCGCCGGGACACAGCTCGACCCAAGAGACCCAGTACTTC
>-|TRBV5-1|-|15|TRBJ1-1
CASTRGRAGNTEAFF
TGCGCCAGCACGCGGGGAAGAGCTGGGAACACTGAAGCTTTCTTT
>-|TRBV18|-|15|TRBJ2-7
CASSPQSGASYEQYF
TGTGCCAGCTCACCACAGAGCGGCGCGTCCTACGAGCAGTACTTC
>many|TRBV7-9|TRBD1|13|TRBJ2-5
CASSFEGAGTQYF
TGTGCCAGCAGCTTCGAGGGGGCGGGGACCCAGTACTTC
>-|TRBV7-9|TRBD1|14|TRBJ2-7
CASSFGQGVGKQYF
TGTGCCAGCAGCTTCGGACAGGGTGTCGGTAAGCAGTACTTC
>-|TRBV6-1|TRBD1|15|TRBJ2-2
CASSRQGWNTGELFF
TGTGCCAGCAGTCGACAGGGCTGGAACACCGGGGAGCTGTTTTTT
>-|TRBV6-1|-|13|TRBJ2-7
CASSIGNSYEQYF
TGTGCCAGCAGTATCGGAAATTCCTACGAGCAGTACTTC
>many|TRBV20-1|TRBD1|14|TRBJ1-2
CSASRQGAIHGYTF
TGCAGTGCTAGCAGGCAGGGGGCAATCCATGGCTACACCTTC
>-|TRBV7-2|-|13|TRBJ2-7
CASSSVTAYEQYF
TGTGCCAGCAGCTCTGTTACAGCATACGAGCAGTACTTC
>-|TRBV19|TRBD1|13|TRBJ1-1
CASSNTDREAAFF
TGTGCCAGTAGTAATACGGACAGGGAAGCCGCTTTCTTT
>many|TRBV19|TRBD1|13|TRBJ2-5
CASKRTGQETQYF
TGTGCCAGTAAGCGGACAGGGCAAGAGACCCAGTACTTC
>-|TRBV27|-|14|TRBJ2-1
CASSLTGSYNEQFF
TGTGCCAGCAGCTTGACAGGTTCCTACAATGAGCAGTTCTTC
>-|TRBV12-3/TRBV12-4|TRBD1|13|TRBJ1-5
CASGGGFDQPQHF
TGTGCCAGCGGAGGGGGCTTCGATCAGCCCCAGCATTTT
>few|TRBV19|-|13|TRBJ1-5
CASNPLEGLPQHF
TGTGCCAGCAACCCCCTTGAGGGCCTGCCCCAGCATTTT
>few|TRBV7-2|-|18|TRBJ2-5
CASSRGKGLSWGQETQYF
TGTGCCAGCAGCCGCGGAAAGGGACTTTCGTGGGGGCAAGAGACCCAGTACTTC
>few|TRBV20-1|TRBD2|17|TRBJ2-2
CSARDPLAGGGTGELFF
TGCAGTGCTAGAGATCCACTAGCGGGAGGGGGCACCGGGGAGCTGTTTTTT
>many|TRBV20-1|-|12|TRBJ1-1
CSARGPITEAFF
TGCAGTGCTAGGGGGCCGATCACTGAAGCTTTCTTT
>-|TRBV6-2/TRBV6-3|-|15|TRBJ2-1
CASSYGAIERDEQFF
TGTGCCAGCAGTTACGGGGCGATAGAGAGGGATGAGCAGTTCTTC
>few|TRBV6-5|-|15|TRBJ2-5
CASSYSAAQGETQYF
TGTGCCAGCAGTTACTCGGCGGCTCAGGGAGAGACCCAGTACTTC
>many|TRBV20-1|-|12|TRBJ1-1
CSARTGNTEAFF
TGCAGCGCTAGGACGGGGAACACTGAAGCTTTCTTT
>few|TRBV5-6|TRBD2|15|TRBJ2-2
CASSFGLVVTGELFF
TGTGCCAGCAGCTTCGGACTAGTCGTTACCGGGGAGCTGTTTTTT
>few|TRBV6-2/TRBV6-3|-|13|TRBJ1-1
CASTAGVRAEAFF
TGTGCCAGCACCGCAGGGGTCCGAGCTGAAGCTTTCTTT
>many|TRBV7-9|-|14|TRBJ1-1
CASSLGRGNTEAFF
TGTGCCAGCAGCTTAGGCCGTGGGAACACTGAAGCTTTCTTT
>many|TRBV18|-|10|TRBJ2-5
CASSEETQYF
TGTGCCAGCAGTGAAGAGACCCAGTACTTC
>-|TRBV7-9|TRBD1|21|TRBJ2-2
CASSLDALLIRDRGKTGELFF
TGTGCCAGCAGCTTAGATGCCCTCCTCATCCGGGACAGGGGAAAAACCGGGGAGCTGTTTTTT
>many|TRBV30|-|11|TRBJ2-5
CAWSVWETQYF
TGTGCCTGGAGTGTATGGGAGACCCAGTACTTC
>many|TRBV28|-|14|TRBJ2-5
CASSLTTGRETQYF
TGTGCCAGCAGCCTGACGACGGGGAGGGAGACCCAGTACTTC
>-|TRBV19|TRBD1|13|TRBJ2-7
CASSARGTYEQYF
TGTGCCAGTAGTGCCAGGGGGACCTACGAGCAGTACTTC
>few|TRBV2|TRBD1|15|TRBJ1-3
CASLATGGAGNTIYF
TGTGCCAGCCTTGCCACAGGGGGCGCGGGGAACACCATATATTTT
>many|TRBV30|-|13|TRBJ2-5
CAWSAGLQETQYF
TGTGCCTGGAGTGCGGGACTGCAAGAGACCCAGTACTTC
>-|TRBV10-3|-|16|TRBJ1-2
CAISNGLTTDSYGYTF
TGTGCCATCAGTAACGGACTCACCACGGATAGCTATGGCTACACCTTC
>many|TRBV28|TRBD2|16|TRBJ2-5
CASSLYPGGLQETQYF
TGTGCCAGCAGTTTATACCCGGGAGGCCTCCAAGAGACCCAGTACTTC
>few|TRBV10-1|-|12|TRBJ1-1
CASSESGGEAFF
TGCGCCAGCAGTGAGTCTGGGGGAGAAGCTTTCTTT
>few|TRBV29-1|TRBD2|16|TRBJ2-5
CSVDGLAGLVGETQYF
TGCAGCGTTGATGGTCTAGCGGGCCTTGTAGGAGAGACCCAGTACTTC
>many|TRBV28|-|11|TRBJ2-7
CASRSGYEQYF
TGTGCCAGCCGAAGCGGCTACGAGCAGTACTTC
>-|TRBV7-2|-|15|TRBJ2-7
CASSLLRSGSYEQYF
TGTGCCAGCAGCCTCCTTCGTAGCGGATCCTACGAGCAGTACTTC
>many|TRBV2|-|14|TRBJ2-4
CASSVEAEGNIQYF
TGTGCCAGCAGTGTCGAGGCAGAGGGTAACATTCAGTACTTC
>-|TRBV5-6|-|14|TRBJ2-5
CASSLDVLGETQYF
TGTGCCAGCAGCTTGGACGTTCTGGGAGAGACCCAGTACTTC
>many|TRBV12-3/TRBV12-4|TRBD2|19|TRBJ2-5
CASSSWTSGRFGEQETQYF
TGTGCCAGCAGTTCTTGGACTAGCGGGAGATTTGGGGAACAAGAGACCCAGTACTTC
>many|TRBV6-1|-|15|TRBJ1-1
CASSRGQAMNTEAFF
TGTGCCAGCAGTCGGGGACAAGCCATGAACACTGAAGCTTTCTTT
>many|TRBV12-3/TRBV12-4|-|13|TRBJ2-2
CASIIAGTGELFF
TGTGCCAGCATCATTGCGGGGACCGGGGAGCTGTTTTTT
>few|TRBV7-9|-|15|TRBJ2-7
CASSLDSRQYYEQYF
TGTGCCAGCAGCTTAGATAGCCGCCAGTACTACGAGCAGTACTTC
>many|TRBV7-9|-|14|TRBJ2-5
CASSLVGSQETQYF
TGTGCCAGCAGCTTAGTCGGTTCTCAAGAGACCCAGTACTTC
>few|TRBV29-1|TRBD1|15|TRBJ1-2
CSVEDRDRANYGYTF
TGCAGCGTTGAAGATCGGGACAGGGCCAACTATGGCTACACCTTC
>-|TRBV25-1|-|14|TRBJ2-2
CASSGQTGTGELFF
TGTGCCAGCAGTGGGCAAACAGGCACCGGGGAGCTGTTTTTT
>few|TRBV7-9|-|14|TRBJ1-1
CASSLDGGYSEAFF
TGTGCCAGCAGCTTGGACGGGGGGTATTCTGAAGCTTTCTTT
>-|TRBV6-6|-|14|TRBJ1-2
CASSYSTESYGYTF
TGTGCCAGCAGTTACTCGACAGAGAGCTATGGCTACACCTTC
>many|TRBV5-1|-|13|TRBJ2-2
CASSPRGPGELFF
TGCGCCAGCAGCCCACGGGGACCCGGGGAGCTGTTTTTT
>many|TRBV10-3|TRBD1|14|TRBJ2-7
CAITTGTGAGEQYF
TGTGCCATCACCACCGGGACAGGGGCGGGCGAGCAGTACTTC
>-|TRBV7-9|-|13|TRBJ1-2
CASRGRWDYGYTF
TGTGCCAGCAGGGGGAGATGGGACTATGGCTACACCTTC
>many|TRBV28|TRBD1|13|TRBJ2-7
CASSPGQGDEQYF
TGTGCCAGCAGCCCAGGACAGGGGGACGAGCAGTACTTC
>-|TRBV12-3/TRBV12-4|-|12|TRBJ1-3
CASSPYRNTIYF
TGTGCCAGCAGTCCGTATAGAAACACCATATATTTT
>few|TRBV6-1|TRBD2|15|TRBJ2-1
CASRGSGSSYNEQFF
TGTGCCAGCAGAGGTAGCGGGAGCTCCTACAATGAGCAGTTCTTC
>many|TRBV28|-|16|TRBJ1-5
CASSLRLGSGAEPQHF
TGTGCCAGCAGTTTGCGTCTTGGTTCGGGGGCCGAACCCCAGCATTTT
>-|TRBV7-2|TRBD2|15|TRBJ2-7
CASSLVASGIYEQYF
TGTGCCAGCAGCTTAGTGGCTAGCGGGATTTACGAGCAGTACTTC
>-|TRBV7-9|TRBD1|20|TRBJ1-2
CASSPRDRTGVPSTNYGYTF
TGCGCCAGCAGCCCAAGAGATAGGACAGGAGTCCCCTCCACCAACTATGGCTACACCTTC